This TCR beta chain was identified during a study of shared clonotypes between healthy human individuals. Under the authors' procedure: Owing to the provision of junction-only sequences devoid of quality scores by immunoSEQ, filtering differed. Clones were read by immunoSEQ multiplex PCR, and TCRdb kept only the in-frame ones, dropping some. The V and J calls and clone size were taken over from that table, and D and trimming were inferred from the DNA. The top ten clones hold less than 25% of a sample with under 1 million clones, over 90% of them seen once. The V end lost 0 bases, the J end lost 4 bases, and 7 bases lay between the germline ends. Germline CDR1 and CDR2: WSHSY and SAAADI. CDR3 size: 14 residues. Study observations and caveats: Donor clonotype sharing was expected to depend on sequencing depth.

To note about this clone: Its antigen is unknown.

CD45RO-negative CD8 cells positively selected for CCR7 made up the naive population, which excluded terminally differentiated effector memory CD45RA+ cells. Recent vaccinations or acute infections were absent in the healthy HIV-negative adult donors. The chain is built from TRBV10-2 and TRBJ2-1; D gene uncertain. The sample taken for sequencing was naive CD8+ T cells sorted from blood. The clonotype originates from a man aged 25 to 45 in good health. The CDR3 nucleotides are TGCGCCAGCAGTGAGTCCGGCAGTTACAATGAGCAGTTCTTC. This codes for CASSESGSYNEQFF.